These 32 T cell receptor beta chains originate from one sample sequenced in a study of long-term antiretroviral therapy in people with HIV. This was the immunoSEQ v3.0 assay at survey level. TCRdb's copy holds only in-frame clones and misses some; the assay was immunoSEQ multiplex PCR. The data contain about 35,000 clones, about 93% of them seen just once; the ten biggest clones take up roughly 4%. Sequencing used unsorted PBMCs, obtained 4.1 years after starting antiretroviral therapy. Receptors were obtained from a woman aged 50 to 60 with HIV.

This chain joins TRBV5-1 and TRBJ2-5; 13 bases map to TRBD2. Germline V CDR1 and CDR2: SGHRS, YFSETQ. Trimming at V came to 4 bases and at J to 3 bases, leaving 3 bases not matched to a gene. The CDR3 consists of 15 residues. CDR3 in amino acids: CASSPGLAGEETQYF. The CDR3 DNA is TGCGCCAGCAGCCCCGGACTAGCGGGGGAAGAGACCCAGTACTTC.

The chain combines TRBV19 with TRBJ2-3, with D possibly TRBD1 on 6 matching bases. Germline CDR1 and CDR2: LNHDA and SQIVND (reference sequence). V shed 5 bases and J shed 3 bases, with 15 bases lying between them. This CDR3 has 15 residues. CDR3 in amino acids: CASSPTTGQTDTQYF. CDR3 in DNA: TGTGCCAGTAGTCCAACGACAGGTCAGACAGATACGCAGTATTTT.

This clone is a singleton in its sample. The rearrangement uses TRBV6-5 and TRBJ1-1; D unresolved. The CDR3 is made up of 16 amino acids. Trimming removed 2 bases from V and 1 base from J, with 14 bases in between. The germline V gene has CDR1 MNHEY and CDR2 SVGAGI. The CDR3 reads CASSYGGRSGNTEAFF. In nucleotides, the CDR3 is TGTGCCAGCAGTTACGGTGGGCGTTCAGGGAACACTGAAGCTTTCTTT.

J is TRBJ1-3 and V is TRBV30, with D possibly matching TRBD1 (5 bases). Per germline, CDR1 GTSNPN and CDR2 SVGIG (reference sequence). Trimming took 2 bases from V and 0 from J, leaving 14 bases between them. The CDR3 covers 16 residues. CDR3 sequence: CAWSRIDSHSGNTIYF. DNA for the CDR3: TGTGCCTGGAGTAGAATAGACAGCCACTCTGGAAACACCATATATTTT. The variable domain in full, with the rest retrieved from reference TRBV30 and TRBJ1-3, is SQTIHQWPATLVQPVGSPLSLECTVEGTSNPNLYWYRQAAGRGLQLLFYSVGIGQISSEVPQNLSASRPQDRQFILSSKKLLLSDSGFYLCAWSRIDSHSGNTIYFGEGSWLTVV.

This chain links TRBV9 with TRBJ2-1; possibly TRBD2 for D (5 bases). CDR1 and CDR2 from the germline V gene are SGDLS and YYNGEE. This CDR3 spans 16 amino acids. V gave up 4 bases and J gave up 3 bases, with 17 bases separating them. CDR3 in DNA: TGTGCCAGCAGCTCCCAGAGGGCTCCCCACTACAATGAGCAGTTCTTC. Translated, it gives CASSSQRAPHYNEQFF. Variable domain in full (rest from reference TRBV9 and TRBJ2-1): DSGVTQTPKHLITATGQRVTLRCSPRSGDLSVYWYQQSLDQGLQFLIQYYNGEERAKGNILERFSAQQFPDLHSELNLSSLELGDSALYFCASSSQRAPHYNEQFFGPGTRLTVL.

The rearrangement uses TRBV10-3 and TRBJ2-3; D unclear. Trimming removed 0 bases at V and 3 bases at J, with 1 base between. The germline CDR1 and CDR2 sequences are ENHRY and SYGVKD. The CDR3 covers 12 residues. For the CDR3, the DNA is TGTGCCATCAGTGAGTCGACAGATACGCAGTATTTT. Translation: CAISESTDTQYF.

This rearrangement joins TRBV25-1 to TRBJ1-1; D ambiguous. CDR1 is MGHDK, CDR2 SYGVNS, per germline. The CDR3 spans 14 residues. The germline V and J ends were trimmed by 3 bases and 9 bases, with 17 bases remaining between them. CDR3 DNA sequence: TGTGCCAGCAGTGACGCCTCAGGAGTCAGGAAAGCTTTCTTT. Its protein product is CASSDASGVRKAFF.

This sequence joins TRBV10-3 and TRBJ2-1; D is possibly TRBD1 (6 bases). The CDR3 has 12 amino acids. V was cut by 3 bases and J by 6 bases, with 6 bases left in between. Per the germline V gene, CDR1 is ENHRY and CDR2 is SYGVKD. For the CDR3, the DNA is TGTGCCATCAGTGAACAGGGCAATGAGCAGTTCTTC. Translated: CAISEQGNEQFF.

The chain carries TRBV29-1 and TRBJ1-2; maybe TRBD1 (6 bases). The CDR3 contains 14 residues. CDR1 and CDR2 (germline): SQVTM, ANQGSEA. V lost 5 bases, J lost 5 bases, and 18 bases lay in between. CDR3 sequence: CSVQRQVPPYGYTF. The CDR3 DNA is TGCAGCGTTCAACGACAGGTACCTCCTTATGGCTACACCTTC. The whole variable domain, filled in from reference TRBV29-1 and TRBJ1-2, reads SAVISQKPSRDICQRGTSLTIQCQVDSQVTMMFWYRQQPGQSLTLIATANQGSEATYESGFVIDKFPISRPNLTFSTLTVSNMSPEDSSIYLCSVQRQVPPYGYTFGSGTRLTVV.

The V gene is TRBV5-1, the J gene TRBJ1-4; 9 positions match TRBD1. This CDR3 is 14 amino acids long. After removal of 5 bases from V and 5 bases from J, the junction contained 4 bases not matched to a gene. Germline CDR1 and CDR2: SGHRS and YFSETQ. The CDR3 DNA reads TGCGCCAGCAGGTCCGGGACAGGGAATGAAAAACTGTTTTTT. Encoded protein: CASRSGTGNEKLFF.

J is TRBJ2-1 and V is TRBV4-2; D possibly corresponds to TRBD2 (6 bases). Trimming removed 2 bases from V and 7 bases from J, with 15 bases in between. Germline values: CDR1 LGHNA, CDR2 YNFKEQ. The CDR3 spans 15 residues. The CDR3 protein is CASSQSPGGHNEQFF. The CDR3 nucleotides are TGTGCCAGCAGCCAATCCCCCGGAGGGCATAATGAGCAGTTCTTC.

The chain couples TRBV4-3 to TRBJ1-5; TRBD1 matches at 10 bases. In germline, CDR1 is LGHNA, CDR2 YSLEER. Trimming took 8 bases from V and 5 from J; bases not matched to a gene: 27. The CDR3 consists of 21 residues. CDR3 loop: CASDPNLLRGQGELNDQPQHF. For the CDR3, the DNA is TGCGCCAGCGATCCTAACCTTCTCCGAGGACAGGGGGAACTAAACGATCAGCCCCAGCATTTT.

V usage is TRBV13 and J usage is TRBJ1-2; 7 bases match TRBD1. The CDR3 has 12 residues. Germline trimming cut 4 bases from V and 8 bases from J; bases unmatched to any gene: 4. The germline CDR1 and CDR2 sequences are PRHDT and FYEKMQ (reference sequence). The CDR3 sequence is CASSSDREGYTF. CDR3 sequence (DNA): TGTGCCAGCAGCTCAGACAGGGAAGGCTACACCTTC.

The chain uses TRBV27 and TRBJ1-4; 7 nucleotides agree with TRBD1. The CDR3 covers 16 residues. CDR1 is MNHEY and CDR2 is SMNVEV in the germline V gene (reference sequence). V was pared by 7 bases and J by 7 bases, with 15 bases of the junction left unmatched. Here the CDR3 reads CASMSGGLPSSEKLFF. In DNA, the CDR3 is TGTGCCAGCATGTCAGGGGGACTCCCTAGTAGTGAAAAACTGTTTTTT.

The chain employs TRBV19 and TRBJ1-2; a possible D gene is TRBD1 (6 bases). The germline V and J ends were trimmed by 6 bases and 4 bases, with 18 bases remaining between them. The CDR3 has 15 residues. CDR1 and CDR2 from the germline V gene are LNHDA and SQIVND (reference sequence). The chain's CDR3 is CASRVSQGATYGYTF. The CDR3 region has the DNA TGTGCCAGTAGGGTATCACAGGGAGCTACCTATGGCTACACCTTC.

The gene calls are TRBV5-1 and TRBJ2-5, with D possibly being TRBD1 (6 bases). There are 15 residues in the CDR3. CDR1 SGHRS and CDR2 YFSETQ come from the germline V gene. The ends were cut back, 0 bases at V and 4 bases at J, with 13 bases in the middle. CDR3 coding DNA: TGCGCCAGCAGCTTGGCAAGGGGGTGGGGAGAGACCCAGTACTTC. Translating it yields CASSLARGWGETQYF. Looking up the rest from reference TRBV5-1 and TRBJ2-5 gives the full variable domain: KAGVTQTPRYLIKTRGQQVTLSCSPISGHRSVSWYQQTPGQGLQFLFEYFSETQRNKGNFPGRFSGRQFSNSRSEMNVSTLELGDSALYLCASSLARGWGETQYFGPGTRLLVL.

J is TRBJ2-1 and V is TRBV6-5; TRBD2 agrees at 9 bases. The CDR3 totals 15 residues. V lost 6 bases, J lost 5 bases, and 8 bases stayed unmatched. Germline loops: CDR1 MNHEY, CDR2 SVGAGI. CDR3: CASRPSGVLHNEQFF. The CDR3 DNA reads as TGTGCCAGCAGGCCTAGCGGGGTTCTCCACAATGAGCAGTTCTTC.

CDR3 in DNA: TGTGCCAGCTCACCACTCGGCAATGAGCAGTTCTTC. It translates to CASSPLGNEQFF. The chain couples TRBV18 to TRBJ2-1; D unclear. CDR1 is KGHSH, CDR2 LQKENI, per germline. The length of the CDR3 is 12 residues. Deletions cut 1 base from V and 6 bases from J, with 4 bases between. Full variable domain (remainder filled in from reference TRBV18 and TRBJ2-1): NAGVMQNPRHLVRRRGQEARLRCSPMKGHSHVYWYRQLPEEGLKFMVYLQKENIIDESGMPKERFSAEFPKEGPSILRIQQVVRGDSAAYFCASSPLGNEQFFGPGTRLTVL.

The V and J genes are TRBV19 and TRBJ1-2; possibly TRBD1 for D (5 bases). The V end was cut by 5 bases, the J end by 6 bases, with 10 bases between. CDR1 is LNHDA and CDR2 is SQIVND in the germline V gene (reference sequence). The CDR3 length is 12 residues. CDR3 in amino acids: CASSPTVHGYTF. CDR3 coding DNA: TGTGCCAGTAGTCCGACAGTACATGGCTACACCTTC.

The chain carries TRBV5-5 and TRBJ1-6; D call uncertain. The CDR3 is made up of 16 amino acids. The V gene's germline CDR1 is SGHKS and CDR2 YYEKEE (reference sequence). V lost 1 base and J lost 6, with 14 bases in between. Written as DNA, the CDR3 is TGTGCCAGCAGCTTGACAGTTTTACATGGTAATTCACCCCTCCACTTT. Its translation is CASSLTVLHGNSPLHF.

The V and J genes are TRBV7-9 and TRBJ1-4; D ambiguous. CDR3 length: 15 residues. CDR1 is SEHNR and CDR2 is FQNEAQ in the germline V gene (reference sequence). Trimming removed 1 base from V and 0 bases from J, with 6 bases in between. The CDR3 loop is CASSLVGATNEKLFF. The CDR3, as DNA: TGTGCCAGCAGCTTAGTAGGTGCAACTAATGAAAAACTGTTTTTT.

The chain is built from TRBV7-2 and TRBJ2-1; 8 bases agree with TRBD2. The germline V gene has CDR1 SGHTA and CDR2 FQGNSA. The CDR3 is made up of 16 amino acids. V shed 0 bases and J 3 bases; nucleotides not matched to a gene: 4. CDR3 loop: CASSLAGLVLYNEQFF. CDR3 DNA sequence: TGTGCCAGCAGCTTAGCGGGACTAGTACTCTACAATGAGCAGTTCTTC.

This chain joins TRBV2 and TRBJ1-1; D possibly corresponds to TRBD1 (5 bases). V was clipped by 6 bases and J by 1 base, with 12 bases between them. The germline V gene has CDR1 SNHLY and CDR2 FYNNEI. The CDR3 consists of 14 residues. The CDR3 DNA follows: TGTGCCAGCAGGGGGCCGACGGGGAACACTGAAGCTTTCTTT. Amino acids: CASRGPTGNTEAFF.

The CDR3 loop reads CASSRGRDRRDTEAFF. CDR3 in DNA: TGTGCCAGCAGTCGAGGTCGGGACAGGCGTGACACTGAAGCTTTCTTT. The chain recombines TRBV7-9 with TRBJ1-1, with TRBD1 matching over 8 bases. There are 16 residues in the CDR3. Germline V gene lookup returns CDR1 SEHNR and CDR2 FQNEAQ (reference sequence). V lost 6 bases to trimming and J lost 3 bases; unmatched junction nucleotides: 12.

This clone has just one count. The rearrangement joins TRBV28 to TRBJ2-7, with D perhaps TRBD2 (7 bases). V shed 5 bases and J shed 0 bases, with 20 bases lying between them. Germline V gene lookup returns CDR1 MDHEN and CDR2 SYDVKM. The CDR3 totals 17 residues. Here the CDR3 reads CASSGPPLGGPSYEQYF. In nucleotides, the CDR3 is TGTGCCAGCAGTGGGCCTCCCCTCGGGGGGCCCTCCTACGAGCAGTACTTC.

The rearrangement links TRBV4-3 to TRBJ1-1; D uncertain. CDR1 and CDR2 from the germline V gene are LGHNA and YSLEER. The V gene lost 0 bases and the J gene lost 5 bases, with 10 bases spanning the gap. The CDR3 loop spans 14 amino acids. In DNA, the CDR3 is TGCGCCAGCAGCCAAGATTTACGGGGTACTGAAGCTTTCTTT. Translating it yields CASSQDLRGTEAFF.

This clone came up a few times. The chain recombines TRBV11-3 with TRBJ2-1, with TRBD2 identical over 9 bases. The CDR3 contains 17 residues. V lost 1 base and J lost 3; bases outside the gene matches: 7. Per the germline V gene, CDR1 is SGHNT and CDR2 is YENEEA. In DNA form, the CDR3 reads TGTGCCAGCAGCTTAGGACTAGCGGAGATACACTACAATGAGCAGTTCTTC. It codes for CASSLGLAEIHYNEQFF.

The count of this clone is one. The chain uses TRBV7-9 and TRBJ1-1; 7 bases line up with TRBD1. V lost 4 bases and J lost 1; bases outside the gene matches: 3. The germline V gene encodes CDR1 SEHNR and CDR2 FQNEAQ (reference sequence). The CDR3 consists of 14 residues. CDR3 in amino acids: CASSSGQPNTEAFF. CDR3 coding DNA: TGTGCCAGCAGCTCGGGACAGCCGAACACTGAAGCTTTCTTT. Full variable domain (outside the CDR3, taken from reference TRBV7-9 and TRBJ1-1): DTGVSQNPRHKITKRGQNVTFRCDPISEHNRLYWYRQTLGQGPEFLTYFQNEAQLEKSRLLSDRFSAERPKGSFSTLEIQRTEQGDSAMYLCASSSGQPNTEAFFGQGTRLTVV.

This rearrangement joins TRBV6-6 to TRBJ2-5; 8 positions agree with TRBD2. There are 13 residues in the CDR3. The germline V gene has CDR1 MNHNY and CDR2 SVGAGI (reference sequence). With 8 bases clipped from V and 2 bases from J, the junction kept 4 bases outside the gene matches. CDR3: CASRTSGQETQYF. CDR3 coding DNA: TGTGCCAGCCGAACTAGCGGACAAGAGACCCAGTACTTC.

The rearrangement links TRBV11-2 to TRBJ1-1; D may be TRBD1 (5 bases). Per germline, CDR1 SGHAT and CDR2 FQNNGV. Trimming took 2 bases from V and 8 from J, leaving 9 bases between them. This CDR3 spans 12 amino acids. The CDR3 DNA is TGTGCCAGCAGCTTATCGGGGCTAGAAGCTTTCTTT. Translation gives CASSLSGLEAFF.

The chain links TRBV11-2 to TRBJ2-3, with 13 bases lining up with TRBD2. There are 16 residues in the CDR3. V shed 3 bases and J 2 bases; nucleotides not matched to a gene: 2. Germline V gene lookup returns CDR1 SGHAT and CDR2 FQNNGV. The CDR3 nucleotides read TGTGCCAGCAGCTTCGGGACTAGCGGGGACACAGATACGCAGTATTTT. The encoded protein is CASSFGTSGDTDTQYF.

The chain carries TRBV19 and TRBJ1-1, with D unclear. The length of the CDR3 is 16 residues. Germline lookup yields CDR1 LNHDA and CDR2 SQIVND (reference sequence). V shed 0 bases and J shed 3 bases, with 14 bases lying between them. The CDR3 spells CASSIDLSSGHTEAFF. The CDR3 region has the DNA TGTGCCAGTAGTATAGATCTATCGAGTGGCCACACTGAAGCTTTCTTT.